The source of this TCR beta chain is a study of a mutant IDH1 vaccine in newly diagnosed glioma. TCRdb's table, derived via immunoSEQ multiplex PCR, lists solely in-frame clones and lacks some. This repertoire shows about 62,000 clones, over 80% found once; its top ten account for 3.5% to 4%. As for this clone: Its antigen is not identified.

The time point here: week 47, end of study. Vaccine doses each comprised 300 ug of mutant IDH1 20-mer peptide, with topical imiquimod. The CDR3 length is 15 residues. The germline V and J ends were trimmed by 2 bases and 2 bases, with 10 bases remaining between them. Germline values: CDR1 SGHVS, CDR2 FQNEAQ. The chain carries TRBV7-8 and TRBJ2-4; D perhaps matches TRBD2 (5 bases). Sequenced material: PBMCs, taken from a glioma patient whose treatment included an IDH1 peptide vaccine. This TCR came from a young man with glioma. CDR3 sequence: CASSLYPGTKNIQYF. The CDR3 DNA follows: TGTGCCAGCAGCTTATATCCGGGGACCAAAAACATTCAGTACTTC.